This TCR beta chain emerged from a study of shared clonotypes between healthy human individuals. The study's findings and limits: Naive subsets generally had larger estimated richness than memory subsets. Represented diversity (both genetic and exposure-history) was limited by the small number of donors. A handful of donors showed sharing of approximately 5% of naive CD4 clonotypes.

A word on this clone: Its antigen is unidentified.

Using immunoSEQ multiplex PCR, the repertoire was profiled, and TCRdb retains in-frame clones only, with some absent. The sample holds fewer than 3 million clones, roughly 90% seen once. Division of CD4+ cells produced a CD45RA+ naive subset and a CD45RA-negative memory subset. The clonotype comes from a man younger than 35 in good health. Some clones in this sample may be carry-over from other donors' samples. Sample: naive CD4+ T cells from PBMCs. Subset defined: CD45RA+ positively selected.

Written as DNA, the CDR3 is TGCAGCGTTGAAGATTCGGTGCCAGATACGCAGTATTTT. This encodes CSVEDSVPDTQYF. The rearrangement joins TRBV29-1 to TRBJ2-3, with D unclear. The CDR3 loop spans 13 amino acids. CDR1 is SQVTM, CDR2 ANQGSEA, per germline. The ends were cut back, 0 bases at V and 4 bases at J, with 8 bases in the middle.